The clone carrying this TCR beta chain was detected only a few times. These data originate in a study of T cells after yellow fever vaccination. TCRdb re-derived calls from the 5' RACE reads in MiXCR, one entry per CDR3 protein. Of around 320,000 distinct CDR3 sequences in the sample, under 9% are singletons; the top ten hold around 3.5%. Looked up from germline, CDR1 is SNHLY and CDR2 is FYNNEI. Trimming removed 6 bases at V and 2 bases at J, with 14 bases between. The CDR3 is made up of 14 amino acids. The source was CD4+ T cells sorted from PBMCs, collected 5 days after the yellow fever booster vaccination. The sequence was collected from a man between 18 and 29 years old who received the YFV17D yellow fever vaccine. V is TRBV2 and J is TRBJ2-7; D unclear. The CDR3 coding sequence is TGTGCCAGCAGCGAACGCCGTGGACCCTACGAGCAGTACTTC. Translation: CASSERRGPYEQYF.